This T cell receptor (beta chain) was sequenced in a study of PD-1 blockade in mismatch repair-deficient tumors (dated by TCRdb to 2017 to 2019). The study in broad terms: The trial enrolled 86 consecutive patients with 12 to 13 mismatch repair-deficient cancer types between late 2013 and 2016, all previously treated and progressing. Tumor-associated T cell clones were tracked in the peripheral blood of patients responding to PD-1 blockade by deep sequencing of TCR CDR3 regions. What the study reported, not specific to this receptor: After pembrolizumab, tumor-resident clones, which were often undetectable in blood before treatment, expanded rapidly and then contracted, generally ahead of radiologic responses.

CDR1 MDHEN and CDR2 SYDVKM were looked up in the germline V gene. Trimming removed 2 bases from V and 0 bases from J, leaving 5 bases between the germline ends. The CDR3 runs 14 residues from the cysteine to the phenylalanine. Only CDR3 DNA remains: 42 bases, in frame from the first base. Notes on this clone: Its recognized antigen is unknown. Base qualities are not at hand, and no much larger clone is one base apart.

The library was obtained by the immunoSEQ multiplex PCR assay. The immuneACCESS repertoire file appears here via TCRdb, limited to in-frame rearrangements. These files lack a portion of the clones; in checked studies, under half of the deficit traces to unresolved V genes, and the cause of the others is not known. This sample lists about 18,000 clones; around 82% were detected once. The biggest ten clones account for roughly 1.7% of the sample. For each enrolled patient, mismatch repair deficiency was established using either polymerase chain reaction or immunohistochemistry. TCR sequencing was carried out for a few patients who responded to pembrolizumab therapy. The phase II trial prospectively tested pembrolizumab PD-1 blockade in advanced mismatch repair-deficient cancers regardless of tissue of origin. Serial peripheral blood T cell samples were collected before and at multiple times after starting PD-1 blockade. Blood sampling time points were reported as weeks after the first dose of pembrolizumab.

This receptor chain uses TRBV28 and TRBJ2-4; TRBD2 is possibly the D segment (5 matching bases). The receptor comes from an adult with mismatch repair-deficient cancer. The specimen was PBMCs, collected approximately 22 weeks after starting pembrolizumab. Here is the DNA: TGTGCCAGCAGTTTAGCGGGAGCCAAAAACATTCAGTACTTC. The resulting protein is CASSLAGAKNIQYF.